This is a list of T cell receptor beta chains from one sample in a study of blood T cells in healthy people across ages. In TCRdb, the 5' RACE reads were re-called with MiXCR into one record per CDR3 protein. Of 1.5 million to 2 million distinct CDR3 sequences in the sample, around 42% are singletons; the top ten hold 20% to 25%. Material for sequencing was blood. Receptors originate from a human donor in good health. Both conserved end residues are part of each CDR3. Fields, in order: J gene, D gene, CDR3 length, V gene, clone size, CDR3 protein, CDR3 DNA. The D gene is left open where the match is weak. Size is omitted from some rows. Given values are once, few, many or a class for expanded clones.

>TRBJ2-3|.|16|TRBV19|few
CASSMVRTIGTDTQYF
TGTGCCAGTAGTATGGTGAGGACAATAGGCACAGATACGCAGTATTTT
>TRBJ2-7|TRBD2|14|TRBV2|.
CASGGGPRSYEQYF
TGTGCCAGTGGGGGGGGACCCCGTTCCTACGAGCAGTACTTC
>TRBJ1-1|.|20|TRBV7-9|few
CASSLPPQPGRGLLNTEAFF
TGTGCCAGCAGCCTTCCCCCTCAACCGGGACGGGGCCTACTGAACACTGAAGCTTTCTTT
>TRBJ2-1|.|13|TRBV6-5|.
CASSFPGTLEQFF
TGTGCCAGCAGTTTCCCCGGGACTCTTGAGCAGTTCTTC
>TRBJ2-1|TRBD1|13|TRBV28|.
CAVRDRGRNEQFF
TGTGCCGTCCGGGACAGGGGTAGAAATGAGCAGTTCTTC
>TRBJ2-7|.|15|TRBV9|.
CASSVRASTPYEQYF
TGTGCCAGCAGCGTGAGGGCCTCAACCCCCTACGAGCAGTACTTC
>TRBJ2-2|.|12|TRBV7-9|.
CASSGTLRELFF
TGTGCCAGCAGCGGGACTCTCAGGGAGCTGTTTTTT
>TRBJ2-1|.|14|TRBV20-1|.
CGAREGYPYNEQFF
TGCGGTGCTAGAGAGGGCTACCCCTACAATGAGCAGTTCTTC
>TRBJ2-7|.|15|TRBV20-1|.
CSARDNTPRAYEQYF
TGCAGTGCTAGAGATAACACCCCGCGGGCCTACGAGCAGTACTTC
>TRBJ2-7|.|15|TRBV9|few
CASSEGRSSSYEQYF
TGTGCCAGCAGCGAAGGACGGAGTAGCTCCTACGAGCAGTACTTC
>TRBJ1-5|TRBD1|16|TRBV12-3/TRBV12-4|few
CASSSPGQGGNQPQHF
TGTGCCAGCAGTTCCCCGGGACAGGGAGGGAATCAGCCCCAGCATTTT